These 28 T cell receptor beta chains were all obtained from the same sample, sequenced in a study of blood T cell repertoires in COVID-19. The data were produced by immunoSEQ multiplex PCR, yet TCRdb's version contains in-frame clones alone and is incomplete. The repertoire holds 200,000 to 250,000 clones, with 90% as singletons. The sample comprised PBMCs or T cells enriched from blood (not recorded which). These receptors all come from a man aged 25 to 40 who had been exposed to COVID-19.

The J gene is TRBJ2-7, the V gene TRBV2, with D possibly being TRBD1 (5 bases). The germline V gene encodes CDR1 SNHLY and CDR2 FYNNEI. The CDR3 consists of 13 residues. Trimming left V 4 bases short and J 3 bases short, with 10 bases between. The DNA of the CDR3 is TGTGCCAGCAGTGGAGACAGAGACTACGAGCAGTACTTC. The encoded protein is CASSGDRDYEQYF.

The rearrangement joins TRBV9 to TRBJ2-3; no firm D call. This CDR3 has 12 residues. Trimming shortened V by 4 bases and J by 6 bases, and 9 bases separated the two germline ends. The V gene's germline CDR1 is SGDLS and CDR2 YYNGEE. The CDR3 loop is CASSFSSDTQYF. CDR3 coding DNA: TGTGCCAGCAGCTTCTCTTCCGATACGCAGTATTTT. Supplemented by reference TRBV9 and TRBJ2-3, the full variable domain reads DSGVTQTPKHLITATGQRVTLRCSPRSGDLSVYWYQQSLDQGLQFLIQYYNGEERAKGNILERFSAQQFPDLHSELNLSSLELGDSALYFCASSFSSDTQYFGPGTRLTVL.

This sequence joins TRBV2 and TRBJ1-5; perhaps TRBD1 as D (6 bases). Trimming left V 5 bases short and J 7 bases short, with 18 bases between. The CDR3 totals 15 residues. CDR1 and CDR2 from the germline V gene are SNHLY and FYNNEI. CDR3 DNA: TGTGCCAGCAGTTTCTTCGGCAGGGGTGGGCAGCCCCAGCATTTT. It translates to CASSFFGRGGQPQHF.

The chain's CDR3 is CASSEAGQGRFSQHF. CDR3 in DNA: TGTGCCAGCAGTGAAGCTGGGCAGGGTCGGTTCTCCCAGCATTTT. The chain recombines TRBV6-1 with TRBJ1-5, with D tentatively TRBD1 (5 bases). CDR1 is MNHNS, CDR2 SASEGT, per germline. The CDR3 contains 15 residues. The V end was cut by 0 bases, the J end by 11 bases, with 17 bases between.

The rearrangement uses TRBV24-1 and TRBJ2-1; no reliable D call. The germline V and J ends were trimmed by 5 bases and 4 bases, with 5 bases remaining between them. This CDR3 is 12 amino acids long. Germline assignment: CDR1 KGHDR and CDR2 SFDVKD. The CDR3 here is CATSVAYNEQFF. The CDR3 coding sequence is TGTGCCACCAGTGTCGCGTACAATGAGCAGTTCTTC.

In its sample, this clone was seen a few times. The chain links TRBV6-2 or TRBV6-3 to TRBJ1-2, with 7 bases matching TRBD1. This CDR3 has 15 amino acids. Losses at the gene ends were 5 bases for V and 4 bases for J; bases not matched to a gene: 10. CDR1 and CDR2 from the germline V gene are MNHEY and SVGEGT. CDR3 in amino acids: CASSHTGTVGYGYTF. The CDR3 DNA is TGTGCCAGCAGTCACACCGGGACAGTGGGCTATGGCTACACCTTC.

The CDR3, as DNA: TGTGCCAGCAGTTTAGTACCAGACTATGGCTACACCTTC. Protein product: CASSLVPDYGYTF. This chain joins TRBV12-3 or TRBV12-4 and TRBJ1-2, with D uncertain. Trimming took off 1 base at V and 3 bases at J, with 6 bases between the two ends. CDR3 length equals 13 residues.

The count of this clone is one. This chain connects TRBV5-5 to TRBJ2-5, with 7 bases aligning to TRBD1. Germline V lookup: CDR1 SGHKS, CDR2 YYEKEE (reference sequence). Trimming cost V 0 bases and J 5 bases; bases outside gene matches: 7. The CDR3 covers 15 residues. The CDR3 nucleotides read TGTGCCAGCAGCTTGGCACAGGGGACCCTTGAGACCCAGTACTTC. It is translated as CASSLAQGTLETQYF.

This chain joins TRBV21-1 and TRBJ1-2; the table's D call, TRBD1, has no DNA check behind it. TRBV21-1 is noted as a pseudogene. This CDR3 comprises 18 residues. In DNA form, the CDR3 reads TGTGCCGGCAACCATTTCCGCCGCGGGACAGGGTATAACTATGGCTACACCTTC. Its protein is CAGNHFRRGTGYNYGYTF.

The V and J genes are TRBV19 and TRBJ2-2, with D maybe TRBD2 (5 bases). V was clipped by 3 bases and J by 6 bases, with 14 bases between them. CDR1 LNHDA and CDR2 SQIVND come from the germline V gene (reference sequence). This CDR3 has 15 residues. The CDR3 coding sequence is TGTGCCAGTAGTATGATTTTCTCGGAGGCCGGGGAGCTGTTTTTT. Its translation is CASSMIFSEAGELFF.

CDR3 protein: CASSIDRELGGYTF. CDR3 DNA: TGTGCCAGTAGTATAGACCGGGAGTTGGGTGGCTACACCTTC. The V and J genes are TRBV19 and TRBJ1-2, with D hard to call. Germline V lookup: CDR1 LNHDA, CDR2 SQIVND (reference sequence). With 0 bases removed from V and 7 bases from J, the gap between germline ends came to 12 bases. CDR3 length equals 14 residues.

The chain is built from TRBV30 and TRBJ1-6; D uncertain. The CDR3 length is 13 residues. Between the trimmed V and J ends, which lost 3 bases and 4 bases, there was a span of 7 bases. CDR1 is GTSNPN and CDR2 is SVGIG in the germline V gene (reference sequence). The CDR3 spells CAWRADYNSPLHF. The CDR3 DNA follows: TGTGCCTGGAGAGCGGATTATAATTCACCCCTCCACTTT.

The chain recombines TRBV24-1 with TRBJ2-7, with TRBD1 matching 8 bases. The junction had 8 bases not matched to a gene; V was cut back by 1 base and J by 7 bases. The CDR3 has 15 amino acids. Germline V CDR1 and CDR2: KGHDR, SFDVKD. Written as DNA, the CDR3 is TGTGCCACCAGTGATTTTTGGCAGGGGGCCAGGGAGCAGTACTTC. Translation gives CATSDFWQGAREQYF.

Only a few counts were recorded for this clone. This chain connects TRBV6-1 to TRBJ1-1; 9 bases fit TRBD1. V lost 2 bases and J lost 0; bases outside the gene matches: 1. Germline V gene lookup returns CDR1 MNHNS and CDR2 SASEGT. The CDR3 length is 15 residues. Here the CDR3 reads CASSERTGVNTEAFF. The DNA of the CDR3 is TGTGCCAGCAGTGAAAGGACAGGGGTGAACACTGAAGCTTTCTTT.

The chain joins TRBV2 to TRBJ2-5; D might be TRBD2 (5 bases). Germline CDR1 SNHLY, CDR2 FYNNEI. The V end was cut by 4 bases, the J end by 0 bases, with 12 bases between. The CDR3 contains 15 residues. The DNA of the CDR3 is TGTGCCAGCAGTGGGGAGCAGACGTACCAAGAGACCCAGTACTTC. This codes for CASSGEQTYQETQYF.

V gene TRBV5-6 combines with J gene TRBJ1-4; 7 nucleotides match TRBD1. Trimming cost V 4 bases and J 8 bases; bases outside gene matches: 8. The CDR3 sequence is 14 residues long. Germline V gene sequence: CDR1 SGHDT, CDR2 YYEEEE. DNA for the CDR3: TGTGCCAGCAGCCAGACAGGGATCCGGGAAAAACTGTTTTTT. This encodes CASSQTGIREKLFF.

The genes are TRBV4-1 and TRBJ2-1; the D gene is possibly TRBD2 (6 bases). The CDR3 consists of 17 residues. In germline, CDR1 is MGHRA, CDR2 YSYEKL. Trimming took 1 base from V and 6 from J, leaving 19 bases between them. This CDR3 is CASSQGRRTSSGNEQFF. In nucleotides, the CDR3 is TGCGCCAGCAGCCAAGGCCGACGTACTAGCTCGGGCAATGAGCAGTTCTTC.

This CDR3 is CASSPRGAGPTDTQYF. CDR3 coding DNA: TGTGCCAGCAGCCCCCGAGGGGCGGGGCCCACAGATACGCAGTATTTT. The chain links TRBV9 to TRBJ2-3, with D maybe TRBD2 (6 bases). Per the germline V gene, CDR1 is SGDLS and CDR2 is YYNGEE. This CDR3 region has 16 residues. Trimming shortened V by 4 bases and J by 2 bases, and 17 bases separated the two germline ends.

This chain links TRBV2 with TRBJ1-2; no firm D call. Trimming shortened V by 5 bases and J by 4 bases, and 14 bases separated the two germline ends. The germline V gene encodes CDR1 SNHLY and CDR2 FYNNEI. There are 14 residues in the CDR3. The CDR3 sequence is CASSPPGVSYGYTF. Written as DNA, the CDR3 is TGTGCCAGCAGTCCCCCGGGAGTGAGCTATGGCTACACCTTC. The whole variable domain, remainder taken from reference TRBV2 and TRBJ1-2, is EPEVTQTPSHQVTQMGQEVILRCVPISNHLYFYWYRQILGQKVEFLVSFYNNEISEKSEIFDDQFSVERPDGSNFTLKIRSTKLEDSAMYFCASSPPGVSYGYTFGSGTRLTVV.

This clone was recorded only once. This chain links TRBV5-4 with TRBJ2-7, with TRBD2 as a possible D gene (5 bases). CDR3 length: 13 residues. Germline-derived CDR1 and CDR2 are SGHNT and YYREEE (reference sequence). The germline V and J ends were trimmed by 1 base and 0 bases, with 5 bases remaining between them. CDR3 nucleotides: TGTGCCAGCAGCTTGACTAGCTCCTACGAGCAGTACTTC. This gives the protein CASSLTSSYEQYF. Using reference TRBV5-4 and TRBJ2-7 for the parts outside the CDR3, the full variable domain is ETGVTQSPTHLIKTRGQQVTLRCSSQSGHNTVSWYQQALGQGPQFIFQYYREEENGRGNFPPRFSGLQFPNYSSELNVNALELDDSALYLCASSLTSSYEQYFGPGTRLTVT.

The chain carries TRBV5-1 and TRBJ2-3, with 8 bases identical to TRBD2. The length of the CDR3 is 20 residues. Per the germline V gene, CDR1 is SGHRS and CDR2 is YFSETQ. V shed 2 bases and J 1 base; nucleotides not matched to a gene: 18. DNA for the CDR3: TGCGCCAGCAGCTTAGGTGGCGGTGGCGGGGGGCCCTTAGGCACAGATACGCAGTATTTT. It translates to CASSLGGGGGGPLGTDTQYF.

The rearrangement uses TRBV5-1 and TRBJ2-1, with 11 bases identical to TRBD2. CDR1 is SGHRS and CDR2 is YFSETQ in the germline V gene. The CDR3 has 14 residues. J lost 7 bases, V lost 4 bases, and 4 bases had no gene match. CDR3 amino acids: CASSTASGGNEQFF. The CDR3 coding sequence is TGCGCCAGCAGCACGGCTAGCGGGGGGAATGAGCAGTTCTTC.

This clone is a singleton in its sample. The chain links TRBV5-1 to TRBJ1-2; D is ambiguous. CDR1 is SGHRS, CDR2 YFSETQ, per germline. The CDR3 runs 14 residues. The germline V and J ends were trimmed by 0 bases and 4 bases, with 10 bases remaining between them. This CDR3 is CASSLVRGSYGYTF. The CDR3 DNA reads as TGCGCCAGCAGCTTGGTTCGGGGTTCCTATGGCTACACCTTC.

This chain uses TRBV10-2 with TRBJ2-5; possibly TRBD1 for D (6 bases). The ends were cut back, 4 bases at V and 4 bases at J, with 13 bases in the middle. Germline CDR1 and CDR2: WSHSY and SAAADI. The CDR3 contains 14 residues. The CDR3 DNA sequence: TGCGCCAGCAGTGTCGACAGGCTGGGAGAGACCCAGTACTTC. As protein: CASSVDRLGETQYF.

V gene TRBV24-1 combines with J gene TRBJ2-6; maybe TRBD2 (6 bases). The V gene lost 11 bases and the J gene lost 0 bases, with 19 bases spanning the gap. This CDR3 spans 17 amino acids. Germline CDR1 and CDR2: KGHDR and SFDVKD. The CDR3: CAIPRGAEPSGANVLTF. The CDR3 DNA reads as TGTGCCATACCCCGCGGGGCTGAGCCCTCTGGGGCCAACGTCCTGACTTTC.

The rearrangement joins TRBV29-1 to TRBJ1-5, with a tentative D call TRBD1 (6 bases). CDR1 and CDR2 (germline): SQVTM, ANQGSEA. The CDR3 totals 13 residues. V was cut by 4 bases and J by 1 base, with 8 bases left in between. Here the CDR3 reads CSVGQGSNQPQHF. CDR3 DNA sequence: TGCAGCGTTGGCCAGGGGAGCAATCAGCCCCAGCATTTT.

The rearrangement uses TRBV6-5 and TRBJ1-5, with TRBD1 matching 8 bases. The CDR3 extends over 14 amino acids. CDR1 and CDR2 (germline): MNHEY, SVGAGI. V shed 4 bases, J shed 7 bases, and the junction held 6 bases outside the gene matches. The CDR3 reads CASSLDRGEQPQHF. The CDR3 coding sequence is TGTGCCAGCAGTTTAGACAGGGGAGAGCAGCCCCAGCATTTT.

The rearrangement joins TRBV6-5 to TRBJ1-5; a possible D gene is TRBD1 (6 bases). Per germline, CDR1 MNHEY and CDR2 SVGAGI. The CDR3 extends over 13 amino acids. V was pared by 6 bases and J by 7 bases, with 13 bases between. The CDR3 bases are TGTGCCAGCAGCGACTCACAGGGACAGCCCCAGCATTTT. It encodes CASSDSQGQPQHF.